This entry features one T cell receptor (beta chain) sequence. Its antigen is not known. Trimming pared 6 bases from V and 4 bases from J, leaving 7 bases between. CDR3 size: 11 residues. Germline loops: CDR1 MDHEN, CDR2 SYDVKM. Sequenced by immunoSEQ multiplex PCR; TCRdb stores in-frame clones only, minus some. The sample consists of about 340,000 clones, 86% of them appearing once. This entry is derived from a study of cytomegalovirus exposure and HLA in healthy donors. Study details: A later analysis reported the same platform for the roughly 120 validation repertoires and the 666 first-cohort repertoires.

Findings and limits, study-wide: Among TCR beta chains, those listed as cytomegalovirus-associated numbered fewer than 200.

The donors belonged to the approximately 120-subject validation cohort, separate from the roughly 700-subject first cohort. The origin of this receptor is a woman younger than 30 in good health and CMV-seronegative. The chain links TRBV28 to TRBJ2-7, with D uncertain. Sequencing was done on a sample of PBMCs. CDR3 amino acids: CASSYLYEQYF. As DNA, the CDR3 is TGTGCCAGCAGCTACCTTTACGAGCAGTACTTC.